This is a list of T cell receptor beta chains from one sample in a study of PD-1 blockade in classical Hodgkin lymphoma. The protocol was immunoSEQ multiplex PCR, while the TCRdb copy is restricted to in-frame clones and leaves out a portion. Among approximately 10,000 clones, more than 70% were seen once, and the ten largest hold less than 50%. Sample: CD8+ T cells from blood, taken at baseline. The origin of the receptors is a human donor with classical Hodgkin lymphoma. Both conserved end residues are part of each CDR3. The order of the fields is CDR3 DNA, CDR3 protein, clone size, V gene, D gene, J gene. A D gene is named only where the DNA matches it firmly. Clone size is given for some rows only: seen once, a few or many times, or a class if the clone is expanded.

TGCGCCAGCAGCTTGTACGGCTCAGAAAACTATGGCTACACCTTC CASSLYGSENYGYTF NA TRBV5-1 NA TRBJ1-2
TGTGCCAGCAGTCCCCTCGACCTTCCTAGCAATGAGCAGTTCTTC CASSPLDLPSNEQFF NA TRBV28 NA TRBJ2-1
TGTGCCAGCACCTTAAATGCCCCGACAGGGATGAATGAGCAGTTCTTC CASTLNAPTGMNEQFF NA TRBV7-9 TRBD1 TRBJ2-1
TGTGCCAGCAGCTTTCTCGGGGGGCAGGGAGCTTTCTTT CASSFLGGQGAFF NA TRBV5-4 NA TRBJ1-1
TGTGCCAACAGGGTACACATCTACAATGAGCAGTTCTTC CANRVHIYNEQFF NA TRBV10-3 NA TRBJ2-1
TGCGCCAGCAGCCCAACTCCGGGACTAGCGGCGAACACCGGGGAGCTGTTTTTT CASSPTPGLAANTGELFF NA TRBV5-1 TRBD2 TRBJ2-2
TGCGCCAGCAGCCCTTTGACCGGGACAGCTTCCTACGAGCAGTACTTC CASSPLTGTASYEQYF NA TRBV5-1 TRBD1 TRBJ2-7
TGTGCCAGTAGCCCATCAGGGACCTCCTTGTGGGAGGGCCGACTAGATGAGCAGTTCTTC CASSPSGTSLWEGRLDEQFF few TRBV19 TRBD2 TRBJ2-1
TGTGCCAGCAGTTTAGGGGAATGGACTGAAGCTTTCTTT CASSLGEWTEAFF NA TRBV27 NA TRBJ1-1
TGTGCCAGCAGCCCCAGTGCAGAGCAGTATAGCAATCAGCCCCAGCATTTT CASSPSAEQYSNQPQHF NA TRBV9 NA TRBJ1-5
TGTGCCAGTAGTACCGGGAGCCCCTACGAGCAGTACTTC CASSTGSPYEQYF NA TRBV19 NA TRBJ2-7
TGTGCCTGGAGTCCCGGTGGAGGCTCACCCCTCCACTTT CAWSPGGGSPLHF NA TRBV30 NA TRBJ1-6
TGTGCCAGCAGCCAAGGCCGAGGGCTCGATGGCTACACCTTC CASSQGRGLDGYTF NA TRBV14 NA TRBJ1-2